The following is a T cell receptor (beta chain) sequence with its context. The data originate from a study of blood T cells in healthy people across ages. Investigators took roughly 10 milliliters of peripheral blood from every donor. Between the trimmed V and J ends, which lost 4 bases and 4 bases, there was a span of 13 bases. Germline CDR1 is DFQATT and CDR2 is SNEGSKA (reference sequence). This CDR3 contains 14 residues. A second PCR of about 7 to 11 cycles used a sample-barcoded 5' primer and a J-beta primer mix. TCRdb re-called the 5' RACE reads with MiXCR, one entry per CDR3 protein. This table holds 600,000 or so distinct CDR3 sequences, about 28% found once.

The receptor was isolated from a woman of 80 years or more in good health. Material: blood. The chain is built from TRBV20-1 and TRBJ2-2; a weak D match, TRBD1 (6 bases). This chain's CDR3 is CSATLRGGTGELFF. Here the CDR3 DNA reads TGCAGTGCTACCCTCCGAGGGGGCACCGGGGAGCTGTTTTTT.